These T cell receptor beta chains were read from a single sample in a study of T cell responses to AZD1222 COVID-19 vaccine. Sequencing used immunoSEQ multiplex PCR; TCRdb keeps in-frame clones, though not all of them. Among about 150,000 clones, around 90% were seen once, and the ten largest hold 1.4% to 1.5%. The starting material was peripheral blood, obtained on day 0 of AZD1222 vaccination. These receptors all stem from an adult in good health. CDR3s include the opening cysteine and the closing phenylalanine or tryptophan. The D gene is left open where the match is weak. Clone size is shown for a subset of rows, as once, few, many or a class of expanded clone.

abundance	v_gene	j_gene	d_gene	CDR3nt	CDR3aa
NA	TRBV3-1/TRBV3-2	TRBJ2-6	NA	TGTGCCAGCAGCCCCGATCTAGGGGCCAACGTCCTGACTTTC	CASSPDLGANVLTF
NA	TRBV7-2	TRBJ2-1	NA	TGTGCCAGCAGCTGGGGGACGGCTCCCTTCTACAATGAGCAGTTCTTC	CASSWGTAPFYNEQFF
NA	TRBV10-3	TRBJ2-3	TRBD2	TGTGCCATCAGTGAGCGGGGGGGCGGCACAGATACGCAGTATTTT	CAISERGGGTDTQYF
few	TRBV2	TRBJ2-7	NA	TGTGCCAGCAGTGACATTCGGATCTCGCTCTACGAGCAGTACTTC	CASSDIRISLYEQYF
NA	TRBV5-8	TRBJ1-4	NA	TGTGCCAGCAGCTTTGGCAACAGGGCTGCTAATGAAAAACTGTTTTTT	CASSFGNRAANEKLFF
NA	TRBV11-2	TRBJ2-7	NA	TGTGCCAGCAGCTTAGATCTGGTATTGGGTAACTACGAGCAGTACTTC	CASSLDLVLGNYEQYF
NA	TRBV5-8	TRBJ1-1	NA	TGTGCCAGCAGCTTATCTAAAGTCACTGAAGCTTTCTTT	CASSLSKVTEAFF
NA	TRBV5-4	TRBJ2-5	NA	TGTGCCAGCAGCTTGGGGCAACCGGGGGAGACCCAGTACTTC	CASSLGQPGETQYF
NA	TRBV7-9	TRBJ2-5	TRBD2	TGTGCCAGCAGCACGTGGACTAGCGGGGTCCAAGAGACCCAGTACTTC	CASSTWTSGVQETQYF
NA	TRBV20-1	TRBJ2-1	NA	TGCAGTGCTAGAGATGGGTTCTTC	CSARDGFF
NA	TRBV3-1/TRBV3-2	TRBJ2-2	TRBD2	TGTGCCAGCAGCCGCGGGACTAGCTCCCCCGGGGAGCTGTTTTTT	CASSRGTSSPGELFF
NA	TRBV7-3	TRBJ2-7	TRBD2	TGTGCCAGCAGCTTAACAGGGACTACCTACGAGCAGTACTTC	CASSLTGTTYEQYF
NA	TRBV27	TRBJ2-7	TRBD1	TGTGCCAGCAGGCGCGGGGACAGGGGCCAGCAGTACTTC	CASRRGDRGQQYF
NA	TRBV7-2	TRBJ2-7	TRBD1	TGTGCCAGCAGCTTAGTTGGGACAGGGGCCTACGAGCAGTACTTC	CASSLVGTGAYEQYF
NA	TRBV28	TRBJ2-7	NA	TGTGCCAGCAGTTTATTAGGCGAAGCCTACGAGCAGTACTTC	CASSLLGEAYEQYF
NA	TRBV7-3	TRBJ2-3	NA	TGTGCCAGCAGCTTAAACGGCAGGAAAACAGATACGCAGTATTTT	CASSLNGRKTDTQYF